These T cell receptor beta chains were read from a single sample in a study of blood T cell repertoires in COVID-19. Assay: immunoSEQ multiplex PCR; the TCRdb copy retains only in-frame clones and omits some. The table lists fewer than 250,000 clones, roughly 80% of them singletons. Sequenced sample: peripheral blood. These receptors were obtained from a woman between 40 and 55 years old with active or convalescent COVID-19. The CDR3 runs from the conserved cysteine through the conserved F or W. The order of the fields is clone size, J gene, D gene, V gene, CDR3 DNA, CDR3 protein. D genes are given only for firm matches. Only part of the rows carry a size: once, few, many, or a class if the clone is expanded.

>.|TRBJ1-5|TRBD1|TRBV27
TGTGCCAGCAGTTTTTCCCCCGGGACAGGGCGTCAGCCCCAGCATTTT
CASSFSPGTGRQPQHF
>.|TRBJ2-3|.|TRBV6-2/TRBV6-3
TGTGCCAGCAGTTACGCGGGGGCTAATACGCAGTATTTT
CASSYAGANTQYF
>.|TRBJ2-3|.|TRBV19
TGTGCCAGTAGTACCCTGGGCGGCGGGACAGATACGCAGTATTTT
CASSTLGGGTDTQYF
>.|TRBJ2-7|TRBD2|TRBV30
TGTGCCTGGAGTATGGCGGGAGGGCCCTACGAGCAGTACTTC
CAWSMAGGPYEQYF
>.|TRBJ1-2|.|TRBV29-1
TGCAGCGTTGAAGCGCTTGGGCAGACCGGCTATGGCTACACCTTC
CSVEALGQTGYGYTF
>.|TRBJ2-1|TRBD2|TRBV7-2
TGTGCCAGCAGCTTAGGTGGGGGGGTCGAGCAGTTCTTC
CASSLGGGVEQFF
>.|TRBJ2-7|.|TRBV27
TGTGCCAGCAGTCGAAGAGGCTACGAGCAGTACTTC
CASSRRGYEQYF
>.|TRBJ2-2|TRBD1|TRBV7-9
TGTGCCAGCAGCTTGGTGGGGACAGGGGGCACCGGGGAGCTGTTTTTT
CASSLVGTGGTGELFF
>.|TRBJ2-1|TRBD1|TRBV11-2
TGTGCCAGCAGCTACGGGACAGGGTACAATGAGCAGTTCTTC
CASSYGTGYNEQFF
>.|TRBJ2-3|.|TRBV4-1
TGCGCCAGCAGCCAATTGGTAGCGGAGAGGTTGTTTGGCACAGATACGCAGTATTTT
CASSQLVAERLFGTDTQYF
>.|TRBJ2-1|TRBD2|TRBV24-1
TGTGCCACCAGTGAACAGACTAGCGGGAAGCACAATGAGCAGTTCTTC
CATSEQTSGKHNEQFF
>.|TRBJ2-1|.|TRBV4-1
TGCGCCAGCAGCCAAGGCCGCAGCTACAATGAGCAGTTCTTC
CASSQGRSYNEQFF
>few|TRBJ1-2|.|TRBV27
TGTGCCAGCAGTCTAGCCGGTCAGGATAATCAGTATGGCTACACCTTC
CASSLAGQDNQYGYTF
>many|TRBJ1-2|.|TRBV28
TGTGCCAGCAGTCCGACGGAGTCGGGCTACACCTTC
CASSPTESGYTF
>.|TRBJ2-2|TRBD2|TRBV2
TGTGCCACCCTACTAGCGGAGAACACCGGGGAGCTGTTTTTT
CATLLAENTGELFF
>.|TRBJ2-1|TRBD1|TRBV7-6
TGTGCCAGCAGCTTAGTGGCTGGGACAGGGTACCCCTACAATGAGCAGTTCTTC
CASSLVAGTGYPYNEQFF
>.|TRBJ1-1|.|TRBV7-9
TGTGCCAGCAGCTTAGGGTGGAACAGGGAGAACACTGAAGCTTTCTTT
CASSLGWNRENTEAFF
>.|TRBJ1-2|.|TRBV30
TGTGCCTGGAGTGTACCCGGCAGGGCGGTTGGCTACACCTTC
CAWSVPGRAVGYTF
>.|TRBJ2-7|.|TRBV28
TGTGCCAGCACTGATTACGGAGATCAGACCTACGAGCAGTACTTC
CASTDYGDQTYEQYF
>.|TRBJ1-1|TRBD1|TRBV5-6
TGTGCCAGCAGTTTTGACAGGGGTTGGACTGAAGCTTTCTTT
CASSFDRGWTEAFF
>.|TRBJ2-7|.|TRBV11-2
TGTGCCAGCAGCTTGTATGGCGGCCCCTACGAGCAGTACTTC
CASSLYGGPYEQYF
>.|TRBJ2-1|TRBD1|TRBV5-4
TGTGCCAGCAGCTTCCCAGGGGGCGGTGAGCAGTTCTTC
CASSFPGGGEQFF
>.|TRBJ2-5|.|TRBV1
TGCACCAGCAGCCAGAGTCCGGGACTAGTTAAGACCCAGTACTTC
CTSSQSPGLVKTQYF